Presented here are 15 T cell receptor beta chains from one specimen sequenced in a study of shared clonotypes between healthy human individuals. Using immunoSEQ multiplex PCR, the repertoire was profiled, and TCRdb retains in-frame clones only, with some absent. The table includes about 2.3 million clones, about 90% detected once. The sequenced sample was naive CD4+ T cells from PBMCs. Subset here: CD45RA+ positively selected. These receptor sequences come from a man between 18 and 35 years old in good health. Some clones in this sample may be carry-over from other donors' samples.

The V gene is TRBV4-2, the J gene TRBJ2-5; a weak D match, TRBD2 (5 bases). Germline V CDR1 and CDR2: LGHNA, YNFKEQ. Trimming stripped 1 base from V and 2 bases from J, with 14 bases between. CDR3 size: 16 residues. CDR3: CASSQGEPPGQETQYF. DNA for the CDR3: TGTGCCAGCAGCCAAGGCGAGCCCCCGGGGCAAGAGACCCAGTACTTC.

V gene TRBV28 combines with J gene TRBJ1-1; 9 nucleotides align to TRBD1. This CDR3 has 15 amino acids. Trimming at V came to 5 bases and at J to 1 base, leaving 5 bases not matched to a gene. Germline assignment: CDR1 MDHEN and CDR2 SYDVKM. The CDR3 loop is CASSEQGAPNTEAFF. The CDR3 DNA reads TGTGCCAGCAGTGAACAGGGGGCTCCGAACACTGAAGCTTTCTTT.

This chain connects TRBV29-1 to TRBJ1-4; D call uncertain. This CDR3 has 13 amino acids. The ends were cut back, 4 bases at V and 0 bases at J, with 6 bases in the middle. Germline V gene lookup returns CDR1 SQVTM and CDR2 ANQGSEA. The chain's CDR3 is CSVGIATNEKLFF. The CDR3 DNA reads TGCAGCGTTGGGATTGCAACTAATGAAAAACTGTTTTTT.

This chain connects TRBV2 to TRBJ2-5, with 7 bases that match TRBD1. From germline, CDR1 is SNHLY and CDR2 FYNNEI. The CDR3 is 14 residues long. After removal of 4 bases from V and 2 bases from J, the junction contained 4 bases not matched to a gene. The DNA for the CDR3 is TGTGCCAGCAGTGCATGGACAGGACAAGAGACCCAGTACTTC. Protein product: CASSAWTGQETQYF.

The gene calls are TRBV9 and TRBJ1-2; D remains ambiguous. The germline gives CDR1 SGDLS, CDR2 YYNGEE. V lost 0 bases to trimming and J lost 1 base, with 19 bases between them. The CDR3 consists of 18 residues. The CDR3 coding sequence is TGTGCCAGCAGCGTAGGGACCTGGACGTCTCCGTATAACTATGGCTACACCTTC. Protein product: CASSVGTWTSPYNYGYTF.

The V and J genes are TRBV5-1 and TRBJ2-7; tentative D call: TRBD1 (5 bases). The V end lost 0 bases, the J end lost 3 bases, and 13 bases lay between the germline ends. The germline V gene encodes CDR1 SGHRS and CDR2 YFSETQ. The CDR3 is made up of 15 amino acids. DNA for the CDR3: TGCGCCAGCAGCTTGGAGGGGTCCACCGACTACGAGCAGTACTTC. It specifies CASSLEGSTDYEQYF. Supplemented by reference TRBV5-1 and TRBJ2-7, the full variable domain reads KAGVTQTPRYLIKTRGQQVTLSCSPISGHRSVSWYQQTPGQGLQFLFEYFSETQRNKGNFPGRFSGRQFSNSRSEMNVSTLELGDSALYLCASSLEGSTDYEQYFGPGTRLTVT.

This chain links TRBV28 with TRBJ1-1; no definite D call. The CDR3 runs 15 residues. From germline, CDR1 is MDHEN and CDR2 SYDVKM. V was pared by 5 bases and J by 0 bases, with 13 bases between. CDR3 protein: CASSPPSSMNTEAFF. The CDR3 DNA sequence: TGTGCCAGCAGTCCCCCTAGCAGCATGAACACTGAAGCTTTCTTT.

The rearrangement joins TRBV7-3 to TRBJ2-7; TRBD2 is a possible D gene (5 bases). The germline CDR1 and CDR2 sequences are SGHTA and FQGTGA. Trimming took off 2 bases at V and 3 bases at J, with 11 bases between the two ends. The CDR3 is 14 amino acids. This CDR3 is CASSLAGGGYEQYF. The CDR3 nucleotides are TGTGCCAGCAGCTTAGCGGGTGGAGGCTACGAGCAGTACTTC. The complete variable domain, with remaining parts taken from reference TRBV7-3 and TRBJ2-7, reads GAGVSQTPSNKVTEKGKYVELRCDPISGHTALYWYRQSLGQGPEFLIYFQGTGAADDSGLPNDRFFAVRPEGSVSTLKIQRTERGDSAVYLCASSLAGGGYEQYFGPGTRLTVT.

This chain connects TRBV5-1 to TRBJ2-7; no definite D call. CDR1 and CDR2 (germline): SGHRS, YFSETQ. V lost 1 base and J lost 2, with 16 bases in between. CDR3 length: 16 amino acids. The CDR3 loop reads CASSLFTPGPAYEQYF. DNA for the CDR3: TGCGCCAGCAGCTTGTTTACCCCAGGTCCCGCCTACGAGCAGTACTTC. The whole variable domain, filled in from reference TRBV5-1 and TRBJ2-7, reads KAGVTQTPRYLIKTRGQQVTLSCSPISGHRSVSWYQQTPGQGLQFLFEYFSETQRNKGNFPGRFSGRQFSNSRSEMNVSTLELGDSALYLCASSLFTPGPAYEQYFGPGTRLTVT.

The rearrangement links TRBV7-9 to TRBJ2-7; 15 bases are a match to TRBD2. This CDR3 is 17 amino acids long. Germline CDR1 SEHNR, CDR2 FQNEAQ (reference sequence). V lost 5 bases to trimming and J lost 4 bases; unmatched junction nucleotides: 9. For the CDR3, the DNA is TGTGCCAGCAGCACCCGAGCCGGGACTAGCGGGAGGTACGAGCAGTACTTC. Protein: CASSTRAGTSGRYEQYF.

As regards this clone: A much more abundant neighbour one base away suggests this may be a read error. This chain joins TRBV5-6 and TRBJ1-2; 10 bases line up with TRBD1. After removal of 7 bases from V and 5 bases from J, the junction contained 11 bases not matched to a gene. The CDR3 extends over 15 amino acids. Germline lookup yields CDR1 SGHDT and CDR2 YYEEEE. CDR3 protein: CASDPLGTGEYGYTF. The DNA for the CDR3 is TGTGCCAGCGATCCGCTAGGGACAGGGGAATATGGCTACACCTTC.

V gene TRBV4-1 combines with J gene TRBJ1-2, with 8 bases aligning to TRBD1. Germline V gene data show CDR1 as MGHRA and CDR2 as YSYEKL. CDR3 length equals 12 residues. V gave up 6 bases and J gave up 4 bases; unmatched junction bases: 1. CDR3 amino acids: CASRGTGYGYTF. The CDR3 DNA reads TGCGCCAGCAGGGGGACAGGCTATGGCTACACCTTC.

This rearrangement joins TRBV9 to TRBJ2-2; 7 bases fit TRBD1. Trimming removed 4 bases from V and 3 bases from J; junction bases left unmatched: 6. This CDR3 region has 15 residues. Germline lookup yields CDR1 SGDLS and CDR2 YYNGEE. The CDR3 reads CASSWGQGDTGELFF. DNA for the CDR3: TGTGCCAGCAGCTGGGGGCAGGGGGACACCGGGGAGCTGTTTTTT.

This chain joins TRBV5-5 and TRBJ2-5; maybe TRBD2 (5 bases). This CDR3 has 14 amino acids. Germline values: CDR1 SGHKS, CDR2 YYEKEE (reference sequence). The V gene lost 2 bases and the J gene lost 6 bases, with 14 bases spanning the gap. In DNA, the CDR3 is TGTGCCAGCAGCTTCGAGCCGGGATTAAAGACCCAGTACTTC. Protein: CASSFEPGLKTQYF.

This clone was observed a single time. The gene calls are TRBV28 and TRBJ2-7; weak D call: TRBD2 (6 bases). The CDR3 totals 15 residues. CDR1 MDHEN and CDR2 SYDVKM come from the germline V gene. Trimming stripped 5 bases from V and 0 bases from J, with 14 bases between. Here the CDR3 DNA reads TGTGCCAGCAGTGCAACTAGCTGGGACTCCTACGAGCAGTACTTC. This gives the protein CASSATSWDSYEQYF.